This T cell receptor (beta chain) was retrieved from a study of control samples from healthy donors and cancer patients. In this sample, this clone turned up a few times. Measured with immunoSEQ multiplex PCR; TCRdb has only the in-frame clones, and not every one. The data hold some 51,000 clones, with roughly 90% observed a single time. The germline gives CDR1 MNHEY, CDR2 SMNVEV (reference sequence). This CDR3 spans 15 amino acids. V was pared by 5 bases and J by 12 bases, with 15 bases of the junction left unmatched. The sequence was collected from a man aged 50-59 years in good health. The rearrangement links TRBV27 to TRBJ2-1; 8 bases map to TRBD2. Sequenced: blood. The DNA for the CDR3 is TGTGCCAGCAGTCGCCAAATAGCGGGATTGTATGTGCAGTTCTTC. Its translation: CASSRQIAGLYVQFF.